The rows below give T cell receptor beta chains drawn from one sample of a study of PD-L1 blockade in urothelial cancer. Sequencing used immunoSEQ multiplex PCR; TCRdb keeps in-frame clones, though not all of them. The table has about 45,000 clones, roughly four fifths seen once. The sample consisted of PBMCs, taken around atezolizumab (anti-PD-L1) treatment. The receptors shown here come from a man aged 55 to 69 with urothelial cancer. Both conserved end residues are part of each CDR3. D genes are given only for firm matches. Some rows mark clone size as missing; the rest say once, few, many or name a class of expanded clone.

>few|15|TRBD1|TRBJ2-5|TRBV29-1
CSVKITGVRGETQYF
TGCAGCGTAAAAATCACAGGGGTTCGTGGTGAGACCCAGTACTTC
>.|11|.|TRBJ1-1|TRBV7-8
CASSSGHGPFF
TGTGCCAGCAGCTCGGGACACGGGCCGTTCTTT
>.|15|TRBD2|TRBJ2-1|TRBV28
CASSSTSGRMDEQFF
TGTGCCAGCAGTTCGACTAGCGGGAGAATGGATGAGCAGTTCTTC
>.|14|TRBD1|TRBJ2-3|TRBV27
CASHRGLYTDTQYF
TGTGCCAGTCACAGGGGGCTTTACACAGATACGCAGTATTTT
>once|12|.|TRBJ2-7|TRBV30
CAWSVGVYEQYF
TGTGCCTGGAGTGTAGGGGTTTACGAGCAGTACTTC
>.|13|.|TRBJ2-1|TRBV10-3
CAISEQAYNEQFF
TGTGCCATCAGTGAGCAGGCATACAATGAGCAGTTCTTC
>.|13|.|TRBJ1-1|TRBV18
CASSPIGGTEAFF
TGTGCCAGCTCACCAATAGGGGGCACTGAAGCTTTCTTT
>.|17|.|TRBJ2-1|TRBV19
CASSLSGVAGFYNEQFF
TGTGCCAGTAGTCTGTCGGGGGTAGCTGGATTTTACAATGAGCAGTTCTTC
>.|15|TRBD1|TRBJ1-2|TRBV5-8
CASSPRTGGYYGYTF
TGTGCCAGCAGCCCTCGGACAGGGGGCTACTATGGCTACACCTTC
>few|15|TRBD2|TRBJ2-1|TRBV6-1
CASSEEIAGHNEQFF
TGTGCCAGCAGTGAAGAAATAGCGGGCCACAATGAGCAGTTCTTC
>.|14|.|TRBJ2-5|TRBV5-1
CASSRAVGWETQYF
TGCGCCAGCAGCCGAGCGGTCGGCTGGGAGACCCAGTACTTC
>many|14|TRBD2|TRBJ2-5|TRBV28
CASSFFAGDETQYF
TGTGCCAGCAGTTTTTTCGCGGGGGACGAGACCCAGTACTTC
>.|17|.|TRBJ1-1|TRBV2
CASTLTILGRGNTEAFF
TGTGCCAGCACTCTGACGATCCTCGGTCGGGGGAACACTGAAGCTTTCTTT
>.|18|TRBD1|TRBJ1-1|TRBV7-2
CASSLAAGQGAVGTEAFF
TGTGCCAGCAGCTTAGCGGCGGGACAGGGGGCAGTGGGCACTGAAGCTTTCTTT
>.|15|.|TRBJ2-7|TRBV4-2
CASSQEPTSSYEQYF
TGTGCCAGCAGCCAAGAGCCCACGAGCTCCTACGAGCAGTACTTC
>.|15|TRBD1|TRBJ1-2|TRBV5-6
CASSPGTGSNYGYTF
TGTGCCAGCAGCCCCGGGACAGGGTCGAACTATGGCTACACCTTC
>.|15|TRBD1|TRBJ2-1|TRBV6-5
CASRPTGTANNEQFF
TGTGCCAGCAGGCCTACCGGGACAGCAAACAATGAGCAGTTCTTC